Following are 11 T cell receptor beta chains from one sample sequenced in a study of cytomegalovirus exposure and HLA in healthy donors. The study ran its PCR with 60 Vbeta and 13 Jbeta primers. Libraries were prepared by immunoSEQ multiplex PCR; TCRdb keeps only in-frame clonotypes and omits some of them. The table shows approximately 150,000 clones, with 84% occurring only once. Sequences were obtained from PBMCs. These receptors were obtained from a man between 18 and 29 years old in good health and CMV-seronegative.

The chain couples TRBV9 to TRBJ1-6; the D is unclear. CDR3 length: 16 amino acids. The V gene lost 4 bases and the J gene lost 0 bases, with 11 bases spanning the gap. Germline V CDR1 and CDR2: SGDLS, YYNGEE. The CDR3 DNA reads as TGTGCCAGCAGCACGGACGGGAGCTCCTATAATTCACCCCTCCACTTT. It yields the protein CASSTDGSSYNSPLHF.

This rearrangement joins TRBV11-2 to TRBJ2-1; weak D call: TRBD2 (6 bases). Trimming took 5 bases from V and 12 from J, leaving 11 bases between them. This CDR3 spans 11 amino acids. Germline V gives CDR1 SGHAT, CDR2 FQNNGV. CDR3 nucleotide sequence: TGTGCCAGCAGCCCCCCCGGGGGGCAGTTCTTC. Protein sequence: CASSPPGGQFF.

As concerns this clone: Distinct nucleotide sequences in the sample also encode this CDR3. This chain connects TRBV5-1 to TRBJ1-1; D possibly corresponds to TRBD1 (5 bases). Germline V CDR1 and CDR2: SGHRS, YFSETQ. Trimming stripped 0 bases from V and 5 bases from J, with 11 bases between. The CDR3 has 14 amino acids. CDR3 loop: CASSLGQGGTEAFF. The CDR3, as DNA: TGCGCCAGCAGCTTGGGGCAGGGTGGGACTGAAGCTTTCTTT.

The V gene is TRBV20-1, the J gene TRBJ2-7, with D hard to call. Germline CDR1 is DFQATT and CDR2 is SNEGSKA (reference sequence). The CDR3 sequence is 11 residues long. V was clipped by 6 bases and J by 4 bases, with 10 bases between them. CDR3 residues: CSARGVYEQYF. The CDR3 DNA sequence: TGCAGTGCCCGAGGAGTTTACGAGCAGTACTTC.

The chain is built from TRBV5-1 and TRBJ1-4; D may be TRBD1 (5 bases). Trimming shortened V by 0 bases and J by 4 bases, and 10 bases separated the two germline ends. There are 15 residues in the CDR3. Germline lookup yields CDR1 SGHRS and CDR2 YFSETQ. The CDR3 sequence: CASSLVGGGNEKLFF. CDR3 nucleotides: TGCGCCAGCAGCTTGGTAGGCGGGGGTAATGAAAAACTGTTTTTT.

CDR3 sequence (DNA): TGTGCCAGCTCATGGGACAGTACAATGAACACTGAAGCTTTCTTT. It encodes CASSWDSTMNTEAFF. The chain links TRBV18 to TRBJ1-1, with 7 nucleotides matching TRBD1. Trimming took 5 bases from V and 0 from J; bases not matched to a gene: 6. This CDR3 has 15 residues. The germline V gene encodes CDR1 KGHSH and CDR2 LQKENI.

The chain links TRBV7-2 to TRBJ1-2, with TRBD1 matching 7 bases. Losses at the gene ends were 5 bases for V and 3 bases for J; bases not matched to a gene: 18. This CDR3 has 18 amino acids. Germline V gives CDR1 SGHTA, CDR2 FQGNSA. The CDR3: CASSPRADRVVYHYGYTF. In DNA form, the CDR3 reads TGTGCCAGCAGCCCACGGGCTGACAGGGTGGTTTATCACTATGGCTACACCTTC.

This clone has only a few counts. The chain's CDR3 is CASSLIGTSGVRKTQYF. CDR3 DNA sequence: TGTGCCAGCAGCTTAATTGGGACTAGCGGGGTGAGAAAGACCCAGTACTTC. This chain joins TRBV7-6 and TRBJ2-5; 13 bases agree with TRBD2. This CDR3 comprises 17 residues. Trimming at V came to 2 bases and at J to 6 bases, leaving 9 bases not matched to a gene. Germline V lookup: CDR1 SGHVS, CDR2 FNYEAQ.

The chain carries TRBV29-1 and TRBJ2-7; 11 bases are shared with TRBD2. V lost 6 bases to trimming and J lost 1 base; unmatched junction nucleotides: 8. Germline V gene sequence: CDR1 SQVTM, CDR2 ANQGSEA. The CDR3 runs 15 residues. Here the CDR3 DNA reads TGCAGCGTGGCCCTCCGACTAGCGGGATCCTACGAGCAGTACTTC. Protein product: CSVALRLAGSYEQYF.

This chain uses TRBV5-6 with TRBJ2-5; 7 bases map to TRBD2. The DNA end is more similar to TRBJ2-7, so the J call may be wrong. This CDR3 is built from 16 residues. Germline V CDR1 and CDR2: SGHDT, YYEEEE. The CDR3: CASSWEGSGSTYEQYF. The DNA of the CDR3 is TGTGCCAGCAGCTGGGAAGGTAGCGGGTCCACCTACGAGCAGTACTTC.

The chain carries TRBV6-1 and TRBJ2-5; 8 bases match TRBD2. V lost 6 bases to trimming and J lost 1 base; unmatched junction nucleotides: 7. Germline-derived CDR1 and CDR2 are MNHNS and SASEGT. This CDR3 is 15 amino acids long. DNA of the CDR3: TGTGCCAGCAGAGGCGGTGGGACTAGCCAAGAGACCCAGTACTTC. The encoded protein is CASRGGGTSQETQYF.